These T cell receptor beta chains were read from a single sample in a study of human T cells and chemical hapten exposure. Each CDR3 protein gets one entry after TCRdb re-called the RACE reads with MiXCR. The table lists 75,000 to 100,000 distinct CDR3 sequences, 12% of them singletons, with around 3.2% in the top ten. The input for sequencing was whole blood, taken in connection with sensitization to the hapten diphenylcyclopropenone (DPC). Every receptor here comes from a woman aged 55-70 years with alopecia areata. Some clones in this sample may be carry-over from other donors' samples. Both conserved end residues are part of each CDR3. The order of the fields is clone size, CDR3 length, D gene, V gene, J gene, CDR3 protein, CDR3 DNA. A D gene is named only where the DNA matches it firmly. The size entry is marked missing in some rows and otherwise reads once, few, many or a size class.

>many|16|NA|TRBV11-1|TRBJ2-6
CASSPPGSSGANVLTF
TGTGCCAGCAGCCCCCCAGGCAGCTCTGGGGCCAACGTCCTGACTTTC
>few|18|NA|TRBV12-2|TRBJ1-4
CASRATVFSRASNEKLFF
TGTGCAAGTCGCGCTACAGTGTTTAGTAGGGCCTCTAATGAAAAACTGTTTTTT
>few|13|NA|TRBV2|TRBJ1-5
CASRNGPNQPQHF
TGTGCCAGCAGAAACGGTCCCAATCAGCCCCAGCATTTT
>NA|15|TRBD1|TRBV6-5|TRBJ2-2
CASSRYRGLSGELFF
TGTGCCAGCAGCCGCTACAGGGGGCTGTCCGGGGAGCTGTTTTTT
>many|13|NA|TRBV5-6|TRBJ1-2
CASASDGTSGYTF
TGTGCCAGCGCATCAGACGGGACGTCTGGCTACACCTTC
>NA|14|NA|TRBV5-1|TRBJ2-7
CASSLAATDGEQYF
TGCGCCAGCAGCTTGGCCGCGACCGATGGCGAGCAGTACTTC
>few|14|TRBD1|TRBV7-3|TRBJ2-3
CASSYGQGTDTQYF
TGTGCCAGCAGTTACGGACAGGGTACAGATACGCAGTATTTT
>NA|15|NA|TRBV6-5|TRBJ1-3
CASSYEGRSGNTIYF
TGTGCCAGCAGTTACGAGGGCAGATCCGGAAACACCATATATTTT
>many|15|NA|TRBV18|TRBJ1-1
CASSPYVGVNTEAFF
TGTGCCAGCTCACCCTATGTGGGGGTGAACACTGAAGCTTTCTTT
>many|13|NA|TRBV5-1|TRBJ1-4
CASSWEGSEKLFF
TGCGCCAGCAGCTGGGAAGGAAGTGAAAAACTGTTTTTT
>NA|15|TRBD2|TRBV9|TRBJ2-7
CASSPRGGQVYEQYF
TGTGCCAGCAGCCCTAGGGGAGGGCAGGTCTACGAGCAGTACTTC
>many|17|TRBD2|TRBV11-2|TRBJ2-3
CASSLRTSGGHTDTQYF
TGTGCCAGCAGCCTTCGGACTAGCGGGGGACACACAGATACGCAGTATTTT
>NA|12|NA|TRBV30|TRBJ2-1
CAWSVRAIEQFF
TGTGCCTGGAGTGTAAGGGCTATTGAGCAGTTCTTC
>NA|13|NA|TRBV20-1|TRBJ1-5
CSATRGGSQPQHF
TGCAGTGCTACCCGGGGGGGGAGTCAGCCCCAGCATTTT
>NA|12|NA|TRBV29-1|TRBJ2-1
CSVEMSYNEQFF
TGCAGCGTTGAAATGTCCTACAATGAGCAGTTCTTC
>many|16|NA|TRBV4-2|TRBJ1-3
CASSQDVGSSGNTIYF
TGTGCCAGCAGCCAAGATGTTGGATCTTCAGGAAACACCATATATTTT
>many|16|NA|TRBV20-1|TRBJ1-1
CSARDGQAFLNTEAFF
TGCAGTGCTAGAGATGGTCAGGCATTTTTGAACACTGAAGCTTTCTTT
>many|13|NA|TRBV29-1|TRBJ1-6
CSVRTGEDSPLHF
TGCAGCGTCCGGACGGGGGAGGATTCACCCCTCCACTTT
>NA|13|NA|TRBV20-1|TRBJ2-1
CSARWRRDNEQFF
TGCAGTGCTAGATGGAGACGAGACAATGAGCAGTTCTTC
>many|16|TRBD1|TRBV7-9|TRBJ1-2
CASSSDYRGFFYGYTF
TGTGCCAGCAGCTCGGACTACAGGGGTTTTTTCTATGGCTACACCTTC
>many|13|NA|TRBV2|TRBJ2-5
CASRQGYQETQYF
TGTGCCAGCAGACAGGGATATCAAGAGACCCAGTACTTC
>NA|12|NA|TRBV29-1|TRBJ1-2
CSVVRVNDGYTF
TGCAGCGTTGTAAGGGTAAACGATGGCTACACCTTC
>NA|14|NA|TRBV27|TRBJ1-6
CASSLVEGHSPLHF
TGTGCCAGCAGCCTCGTGGAGGGCCATTCACCCCTCCACTTT
>few|15|NA|TRBV11-2|TRBJ1-1
CASSYSGDGRTEAFF
TGTGCCAGCAGCTATTCAGGGGATGGGAGGACTGAAGCTTTCTTT
>many|15|NA|TRBV3-1|TRBJ1-5
CASSQGPQVRQPQHF
TGTGCCAGCAGCCAAGGACCGCAGGTTCGTCAGCCCCAGCATTTT
>NA|12|NA|TRBV5-1|TRBJ1-2
CASSADRTGYTF
TGCGCCAGCAGCGCCGACAGAACCGGCTACACCTTC
>NA|14|TRBD1|TRBV29-1|TRBJ1-1
CSVEERQGRTEAFF
TGCAGCGTGGAAGAAAGACAGGGGAGGACTGAAGCTTTCTTT
>few|16|TRBD2|TRBV3-1|TRBJ2-1
CASSGRGLAGLAEQFF
TGTGCCAGCAGCGGGCGAGGACTAGCGGGGTTAGCTGAGCAGTTCTTC
>many|12|NA|TRBV11-2|TRBJ1-1
CASSIENTEAFF
TGTGCCAGCAGCATTGAGAACACTGAAGCTTTCTTT
>many|15|NA|TRBV10-3|TRBJ1-2
CAISDPGERNYGYTF
TGTGCCATCAGTGATCCTGGAGAGAGGAACTATGGCTACACCTTC
>many|15|NA|TRBV7-9|TRBJ1-1
CASSPVGDSDTEAFF
TGTGCCAGCAGCCCCGTAGGGGATTCCGACACTGAAGCTTTCTTT
>many|16|NA|TRBV5-1|TRBJ2-1
CASSPPAGSLYNEQFF
TGCGCCAGCAGCCCCCCGGCGGGGTCCCTCTACAATGAGCAGTTCTTC
>few|13|NA|TRBV7-9|TRBJ2-5
CASKPPPQGRQYF
TGTGCCAGCAAACCTCCCCCTCAGGGGCGCCAGTACTTC
>NA|13|TRBD1|TRBV10-3|TRBJ1-1
CAISGQGHTEAFF
TGTGCCATCAGTGGACAGGGGCACACTGAAGCTTTCTTT
>NA|15|NA|TRBV19|TRBJ1-2
CASIPFKALGYGYTF
TGTGCCAGTATCCCCTTCAAGGCGTTAGGCTATGGCTACACCTTC
>few|13|NA|TRBV9|TRBJ1-1
CASSAFISSEAFF
TGTGCCAGCAGCGCCTTCATCTCTTCTGAAGCTTTCTTT
>many|13|NA|TRBV6-1|TRBJ1-5
CASRSLRYDPQHF
TGTGCCAGCAGGAGCCTGCGATATGATCCCCAGCATTTT
>many|15|NA|TRBV18|TRBJ1-1
CASSPPFSRNTEAFF
TGTGCCAGCTCACCACCCTTTAGCAGAAACACTGAAGCTTTCTTT
>many|14|NA|TRBV7-6|TRBJ2-5
CASSLTVLQETQYF
TGTGCCAGCAGCTTAACCGTCTTACAAGAGACCCAGTACTTC
>few|14|NA|TRBV9|TRBJ2-3
CASSPTFRDAAQYF
TGTGCCAGCAGCCCCACCTTCCGGGACGCAGCGCAGTATTTT
>many|13|NA|TRBV6-6|TRBJ1-1
CASSSVGNTEAFF
TGTGCCAGCAGCTCTGTGGGGAACACTGAAGCTTTCTTT
>many|13|NA|TRBV2|TRBJ1-3
CASSYRDGNTIYF
TGTGCCAGCAGTTACAGGGACGGAAACACCATATATTTT
>NA|12|TRBD2|TRBV29-1|TRBJ2-7
CSVGGGSYEQYF
TGCAGCGTTGGCGGGGGCTCCTACGAGCAGTACTTC
>few|13|NA|TRBV12-3/TRBV12-4|TRBJ1-1
CASKVTANTEAFF
TGTGCCAGCAAGGTCACAGCGAACACTGAAGCTTTCTTT
>NA|11|NA|TRBV5-5|TRBJ2-1
CASSYLYEQFF
TGTGCCAGCAGCTACCTTTATGAGCAGTTCTTC
>few|13|NA|TRBV12-3/TRBV12-4|TRBJ2-3
CASAGKGTDTQYF
TGTGCCAGCGCAGGGAAGGGTACAGATACGCAGTATTTT
>NA|16|TRBD2|TRBV5-4|TRBJ2-2
CASSRRTSGGPGELFF
TGTGCCAGCAGCCGAAGGACTAGCGGGGGGCCCGGGGAGCTGTTTTTT
>many|17|TRBD2|TRBV7-8|TRBJ2-2
CASSPTSGGLNTGELFF
TGTGCCAGCAGCCCGACTAGCGGGGGATTGAACACCGGGGAGCTGTTTTTT
>NA|14|NA|TRBV5-1|TRBJ2-1
CASREQGAYNEQFF
TGCGCCAGCCGAGAACAGGGCGCCTACAATGAGCAGTTCTTC
>few|15|NA|TRBV11-3|TRBJ2-1
CASSLHAGTINEQFF
TGTGCCAGCAGCTTGCACGCCGGGACAATTAATGAGCAGTTCTTC
>many|17|TRBD1|TRBV18|TRBJ2-1
CASSQNVGDSSYNEQFF
TGTGCCAGCTCTCAAAATGTCGGGGACAGCTCCTACAATGAGCAGTTCTTC
>many|14|TRBD1|TRBV10-3|TRBJ1-6
CAISETGVGSPLHF
TGTGCCATCAGTGAGACAGGGGTTGGATCACCCCTCCACTTT
>many|15|TRBD1|TRBV5-4|TRBJ2-5
CASSPRQGGQETQYF
TGTGCCAGCAGCCCTCGACAGGGCGGGCAAGAGACCCAGTACTTC
>many|12|NA|TRBV7-9|TRBJ1-1
CASSLGVRQAFF
TGTGCCAGCAGCTTAGGGGTCAGACAAGCTTTCTTT
>NA|14|NA|TRBV20-1|TRBJ2-2
CSARVRGNTGELFF
TGCAGTGCTAGAGTTAGGGGTAACACCGGGGAGCTGTTTTTT
>few|15|NA|TRBV20-1|TRBJ1-5
CSARDPRGRNQPQHF
TGCAGTGCTAGAGATCCGAGGGGAAGGAATCAGCCCCAGCATTTT
>few|14|NA|TRBV28|TRBJ2-7
CASSPPVLRYEQYF
TGTGCCAGCAGCCCCCCGGTTCTCCGCTACGAGCAGTACTTC
>many|13|NA|TRBV6-6|TRBJ1-6
CASSFGQRSPLHF
TGTGCCAGCAGTTTTGGACAGAGGTCACCCCTCCACTTT